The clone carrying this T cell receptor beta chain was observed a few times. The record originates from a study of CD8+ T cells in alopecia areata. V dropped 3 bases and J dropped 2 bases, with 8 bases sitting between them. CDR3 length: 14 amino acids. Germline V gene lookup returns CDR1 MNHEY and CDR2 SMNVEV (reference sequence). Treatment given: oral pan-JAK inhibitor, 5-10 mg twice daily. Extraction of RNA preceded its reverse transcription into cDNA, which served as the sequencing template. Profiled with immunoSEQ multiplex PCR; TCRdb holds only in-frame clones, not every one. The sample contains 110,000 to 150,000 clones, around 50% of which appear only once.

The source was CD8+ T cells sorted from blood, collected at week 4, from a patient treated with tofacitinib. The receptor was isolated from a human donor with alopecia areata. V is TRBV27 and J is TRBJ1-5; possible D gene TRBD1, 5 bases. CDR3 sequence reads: CASSLGVGNQPQHF. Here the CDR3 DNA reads TGTGCCAGCAGTTTGGGGGTAGGCAATCAGCCCCAGCATTTT.